The 26 T cell receptor beta chains given below trace back to one sample, sequenced in a study of cytomegalovirus exposure and HLA in healthy donors. In the PCR, 60 Vbeta and 13 Jbeta primers were used. Libraries were prepared by immunoSEQ multiplex PCR; TCRdb keeps only in-frame clonotypes and omits some of them. Here the sample spans approximately 120,000 clones, around 75% being singletons. Sequencing used PBMCs. Source of these receptors: a woman aged 45 to 65 in good health and CMV-seronegative.

The chain uses TRBV6-1 and TRBJ2-3; no firm D call. The V end was cut by 3 bases, the J end by 0 bases, with 7 bases between. Germline V gene data show CDR1 as MNHNS and CDR2 as SASEGT. The CDR3 extends over 14 amino acids. CDR3: CASSDGGSTDTQYF. Here the CDR3 DNA reads TGTGCCAGCAGTGATGGCGGCAGCACAGATACGCAGTATTTT.

This chain uses TRBV11-2 with TRBJ2-5, with D maybe TRBD2 (6 bases). The CDR3 totals 13 residues. V lost 6 bases and J 3 bases, leaving 11 bases between the germline ends. Germline loops: CDR1 SGHAT, CDR2 FQNNGV. CDR3 in amino acids: CASSGGMEETQYF. DNA for the CDR3: TGTGCCAGCAGTGGGGGGATGGAAGAGACCCAGTACTTC.

This rearrangement joins TRBV5-8 to TRBJ2-7, with 7 bases lining up with TRBD2. The germline gives CDR1 SGHTS, CDR2 YDEGEE. The length of the CDR3 is 16 residues. With V trimmed by 4 bases and J by 3 bases, 13 bases remained unmatched. The CDR3 region has the DNA TGTGCCAGCAGCCAACCTCTTAAGCGGGGATACTACGAGCAGTACTTC. Amino acid sequence: CASSQPLKRGYYEQYF.

Regarding this clone: The junction departs from germline at one end; a sequencing error may be responsible. V gene TRBV7-9 combines with J gene TRBJ2-3, with D possibly being TRBD1 (6 bases). This CDR3 has 15 amino acids. In germline, CDR1 is SEHNR, CDR2 FQNEAQ (reference sequence). CDR3 DNA: TGTTCCAGCAGCTTACACAGGGAAGTCACAGATACGCAGTATTTT. Protein product: CSSSLHREVTDTQYF.

The rearrangement uses TRBV27 and TRBJ2-5, with TRBD2 matching 8 bases. After removal of 0 bases from V and 4 bases from J, the junction contained 7 bases not matched to a gene. The CDR3 spans 16 residues. CDR1 and CDR2 (germline): MNHEY, SMNVEV (reference sequence). DNA for the CDR3: TGTGCCAGCAGTTTATCGACGGGAGGGGTAGGAGAGACCCAGTACTTC. This codes for CASSLSTGGVGETQYF.

This clone was detected a few times. CDR3 nucleotide sequence: TGTGCCAGCAGCTTACTCGCGGGAGGGGATGAGCAGTTCTTC. Amino acids: CASSLLAGGDEQFF. The rearrangement joins TRBV11-2 to TRBJ2-1; 9 positions match TRBD2. Germline V gene data show CDR1 as SGHAT and CDR2 as FQNNGV. Trimming removed 2 bases from V and 8 bases from J; junction bases left unmatched: 4. There are 14 residues in the CDR3.

The chain joins TRBV4-1 to TRBJ1-4; D perhaps matches TRBD1 (5 bases). Trimming removed 1 base from V and 8 bases from J, with 11 bases in between. The CDR3 totals 14 residues. Germline V gene sequence: CDR1 MGHRA, CDR2 YSYEKL. The CDR3 DNA sequence: TGCGCCAGCAGCCAAGTCCGCTACAGGGAAAAACTGTTTTTT. As protein: CASSQVRYREKLFF.

V usage is TRBV6-5 and J usage is TRBJ1-2; D is uncertain. Between the trimmed V and J ends, which lost 5 bases and 5 bases, there was a span of 9 bases. The CDR3 has 12 amino acids. Germline V gives CDR1 MNHEY, CDR2 SVGAGI. CDR3 sequence: CASSPVDYGYTF. CDR3 bases: TGTGCCAGCAGTCCCGTAGATTATGGCTACACCTTC.

In this sample, this clone turned up a few times. The chain combines TRBV18 with TRBJ2-7, with 7 bases identical to TRBD1. The CDR3 is made up of 14 amino acids. The V and J ends lost 2 bases and 4 bases, in that order; junction bases with no gene match: 5. Germline V gene sequence: CDR1 KGHSH, CDR2 LQKENI. Here the CDR3 DNA reads TGTGCCAGCTCACCAACAGGGGAAACTTACGAGCAGTACTTC. Translating it yields CASSPTGETYEQYF.

The chain employs TRBV25-1 and TRBJ1-1, with D hard to call. V was shortened by 5 bases and J by 0 bases, with 7 bases between the two germline ends. This CDR3 has 13 amino acids. Germline V CDR1 and CDR2: MGHDK, SYGVNS. The CDR3 loop reads CASSNYLNTEAFF. CDR3 nucleotide sequence: TGTGCCAGCAGTAATTACTTGAACACTGAAGCTTTCTTT.

The rearrangement uses TRBV5-4 and TRBJ2-5, with 7 bases matching TRBD2. The last part of the DNA fits TRBJ2-7 better; the J call may be wrong. The germline CDR1 and CDR2 sequences are SGHNT and YYREEE (reference sequence). There are 14 residues in the CDR3. CDR3 sequence reads: CASSPAGTTREQYF. For the CDR3, the DNA is TGTGCCAGCAGCCCGGCCGGGACTACCCGCGAGCAGTACTTC.

The chain combines TRBV4-1 with TRBJ2-7, with D uncertain. This CDR3 comprises 14 residues. Trimming shortened V by 0 bases and J by 2 bases, and 8 bases separated the two germline ends. Looked up from germline, CDR1 is MGHRA and CDR2 is YSYEKL. The CDR3 here is CASSQEHQTYEQYF. The CDR3 bases are TGCGCCAGCAGCCAAGAACACCAAACCTACGAGCAGTACTTC.

The gene calls are TRBV6-8 and TRBJ1-5; 7 nucleotides align to TRBD1. Unmatched junction bases numbered 8, after V lost 6 bases and J lost 0 bases. There are 16 residues in the CDR3. Germline loops: CDR1 MNHGY, CDR2 SAAAGT. CDR3 in amino acids: CASSWGQLYSNQPQHF. In DNA, the CDR3 is TGTGCCAGCAGCTGGGGACAGCTCTATAGCAATCAGCCCCAGCATTTT.

This clone showed up just once. The chain has TRBV2 and TRBJ2-5, with D possibly TRBD1 on 5 matching bases. V gave up 4 bases and J gave up 4 bases, with 16 bases separating them. Germline V gene sequence: CDR1 SNHLY, CDR2 FYNNEI. CDR3 length equals 15 residues. This CDR3 reads CASSAQGKDGETQYF. The CDR3 DNA follows: TGTGCCAGCAGTGCCCAGGGCAAGGATGGAGAGACCCAGTACTTC.

This clone came up once. The chain is built from TRBV5-6 and TRBJ2-7; 8 bases line up with TRBD1. The CDR3 consists of 16 residues. Trimming removed 7 bases from V and 0 bases from J; junction bases left unmatched: 12. Germline CDR1 is SGHDT and CDR2 is YYEEEE. CDR3 nucleotide sequence: TGTGCCAGCCGGGATGATAGGACAGGGAGCTCCTACGAGCAGTACTTC. This translates into CASRDDRTGSSYEQYF.

V gene TRBV4-3 combines with J gene TRBJ1-2; TRBD1 agrees at 7 bases. V was pared by 2 bases and J by 3 bases, with 9 bases of the junction left unmatched. The CDR3 covers 16 residues. Germline CDR1 is LGHNA and CDR2 is YSLEER. CDR3 protein: CASSQRGTGTDYGYTF. In DNA form, the CDR3 reads TGCGCCAGCAGCCAACGGGGCACCGGGACAGACTATGGCTACACCTTC.

This clone is a singleton in its sample. The rearrangement joins TRBV30 to TRBJ1-2, with D tentatively TRBD1 (5 bases). CDR1 and CDR2 from the germline V gene are GTSNPN and SVGIG (reference sequence). Trimming left V 2 bases short and J 2 bases short, with 12 bases between. The CDR3 length is 14 residues. The CDR3: CAWSRTRLNYGYTF. The CDR3 nucleotides read TGTGCCTGGAGTCGGACAAGGCTCAACTATGGCTACACCTTC.

The chain is built from TRBV6-6 and TRBJ1-2; no clear D gene. Deletions cut 7 bases from V and 0 bases from J, with 18 bases between. The CDR3 is made up of 16 amino acids. Germline V gene lookup returns CDR1 MNHNY and CDR2 SVGAGI (reference sequence). CDR3 bases: TGTGCCAGCACCTCACTCTATACCGCCGCTAACTATGGCTACACCTTC. Its translation: CASTSLYTAANYGYTF.

The chain carries TRBV7-9 and TRBJ2-4; D unresolved. CDR1 SEHNR and CDR2 FQNEAQ come from the germline V gene (reference sequence). This CDR3 region has 13 residues. Trimming took off 2 bases at V and 7 bases at J, with 9 bases between the two ends. CDR3 coding DNA: TGTGCCAGCAGCTTACTCGTTTCGAACATTCAGTACTTC. Its protein is CASSLLVSNIQYF.

The J gene is TRBJ2-5, the V gene TRBV5-4; TRBD2 aligns across 11 bases. This CDR3 contains 17 residues. V lost 0 bases and J lost 7; bases outside the gene matches: 11. CDR1 and CDR2 from the germline V gene are SGHNT and YYREEE (reference sequence). DNA of the CDR3: TGTGCCAGCAGCTTGGAGGTGACTAGCGGGACCCCCAGGACCCAGTACTTC. It is translated as CASSLEVTSGTPRTQYF.

This clone turned up a few times. Here the CDR3 reads CASSYLAGEGHEQYF. The CDR3 region has the DNA TGTGCCAGCAGCTATTTAGCGGGAGAGGGGCACGAGCAGTACTTC. The chain couples TRBV7-7 to TRBJ2-7; 9 bases align to TRBD2. This CDR3 contains 15 residues. J was trimmed by 5 bases and V by 4 bases; bases with no gene match: 9. Germline V CDR1 and CDR2: SSHAT, FNYEAQ (reference sequence).

The chain has TRBV7-9 and TRBJ2-2; tentatively, D is TRBD1 (6 bases). Germline CDR1 is SEHNR and CDR2 is FQNEAQ (reference sequence). V was trimmed by 0 bases and J by 8 bases, leaving 10 bases between them. The CDR3 spans 14 residues. The CDR3 loop reads CASSLAQGTGELFF. The CDR3 DNA follows: TGTGCCAGCAGCTTAGCACAGGGAACAGGGGAGCTGTTTTTT.

This rearrangement joins TRBV11-2 to TRBJ2-2; 8 nucleotides match TRBD1. Germline V gene sequence: CDR1 SGHAT, CDR2 FQNNGV. The CDR3 consists of 16 residues. V lost 5 bases to trimming and J lost 2 bases; unmatched junction nucleotides: 7. CDR3 coding DNA: TGTGCCAGCAGCCGCAGGGGGCGGGTTAACACCGGGGAGCTGTTTTTT. Translation: CASSRRGRVNTGELFF. The complete variable domain, with remaining parts taken from reference TRBV11-2 and TRBJ2-2, reads EAGVAQSPRYKIIEKRQSVAFWCNPISGHATLYWYQQILGQGPKLLIQFQNNGVVDDSQLPKDRFSAERLKGVDSTLKIQPAKLEDSAVYLCASSRRGRVNTGELFFGEGSRLTVL.

CDR3 protein: CASRAARGAGNTIYF. The CDR3 nucleotides are TGTGCCAGCAGGGCCGCCCGGGGTGCAGGAAACACCATATATTTT. This sequence joins TRBV2 and TRBJ1-3; no clear D. CDR3 length: 15 amino acids. V lost 6 bases, J lost 4 bases, and 16 bases lay in between. Germline CDR1 is SNHLY and CDR2 is FYNNEI.

The chain links TRBV6-6 to TRBJ1-1; D unresolved. V lost 2 bases and J lost 5, with 6 bases in between. This CDR3 contains 12 residues. Germline CDR1 MNHNY, CDR2 SVGAGI (reference sequence). CDR3 sequence reads: CASSYAETEAFF. The DNA for the CDR3 is TGTGCCAGCAGTTACGCGGAAACTGAAGCTTTCTTT.

A single count supports this clone. The chain is built from TRBV19 and TRBJ2-7; 8 bases line up with TRBD2. The junction had 8 bases not matched to a gene; V was cut back by 4 bases and J by 6 bases. The CDR3 is 14 residues long. Germline-derived CDR1 and CDR2 are LNHDA and SQIVND (reference sequence). This chain's CDR3 is CASSSTGGRIEQYF. CDR3 coding DNA: TGTGCCAGTAGTAGCACGGGAGGGCGGATCGAGCAGTACTTC.